Listed below are T cell receptor beta chains from one sample, sequenced in a study of shared clonotypes between healthy human individuals. The method was immunoSEQ multiplex PCR; TCRdb's version includes in-frame clones alone and lacks a portion of them. The repertoire holds approximately 110,000 clones, with 65% to 75% as singletons. Specimen: memory CD8+ T cells sorted from blood. Every receptor here comes from a woman in her thirties in good health. Both conserved end residues are part of each CDR3. D genes are given only for firm matches. Size is stated for part of the rows, as once, few or many counts, or as a class when the clone is expanded.

DNA: TGTGCCAGCAGCGTGAGGGGGACCAACAATGAGCAGTTCTTC; CDR3: CASSVRGTNNEQFF; J: TRBJ2-1; V: TRBV9; D: .; size: few
DNA: TGTGCCAGCAGCTTAGCAGGTTTGGAGTCGTCCCCCCTGTTCTTC; CDR3: CASSLAGLESSPLFF; J: TRBJ2-1; V: TRBV7-3; D: .; size: .
DNA: TGTGCCAGCACCTCAGGGACTCGCACCGGGGAGCTGTTTTTT; CDR3: CASTSGTRTGELFF; J: TRBJ2-2; V: TRBV27; D: .; size: .
DNA: TGTGCCAGCAGCTCGCGACTAGCGGAGACCTACGAGCAGTACTTC; CDR3: CASSSRLAETYEQYF; J: TRBJ2-7; V: TRBV7-8; D: TRBD2; size: once
DNA: TGTGCCAGCAGTTTTCGGGGGCGGGGCTCTAGCACAGATACGCAGTATTTT; CDR3: CASSFRGRGSSTDTQYF; J: TRBJ2-3; V: TRBV28; D: .; size: .
DNA: TGTGCCAGCTTGGGGGTCACAGATACGCAGTATTTT; CDR3: CASLGVTDTQYF; J: TRBJ2-3; V: TRBV6-1; D: .; size: .
DNA: TGTGCCAGCAGTGAATGGCCCAGGGAAAGCACAGATACGCAGTATTTT; CDR3: CASSEWPRESTDTQYF; J: TRBJ2-3; V: TRBV25-1; D: .; size: .
DNA: TGTGCCAGCAACCTACGGACGGAAACTTACGAGCAGTACTTC; CDR3: CASNLRTETYEQYF; J: TRBJ2-7; V: TRBV28; D: .; size: .
DNA: TGTGCCAGCAGTCCCACAGGCCCCACCACTGAAGCTTTCTTT; CDR3: CASSPTGPTTEAFF; J: TRBJ1-1; V: TRBV6-4; D: .; size: few
DNA: TGTGCCATCAGTGAATCCTCAGCCCCCGATACGCAGTATTTT; CDR3: CAISESSAPDTQYF; J: TRBJ2-3; V: TRBV10-3; D: .; size: .
DNA: TGTGCCAGCAGCCTCGATGGGGGTAGCGGGAGCGGTAATGAGCAGTTCTTC; CDR3: CASSLDGGSGSGNEQFF; J: TRBJ2-1; V: TRBV6-4; D: TRBD2; size: .
DNA: TGTGCCAGCAGCTTAGGCCCCAATCAGCCCCAGCATTTT; CDR3: CASSLGPNQPQHF; J: TRBJ1-5; V: TRBV5-6; D: .; size: .
DNA: TGTGCCAGTAAAAAGGGGGGAATGAACACTGAAGCTTTCTTT; CDR3: CASKKGGMNTEAFF; J: TRBJ1-1; V: TRBV19; D: .; size: .
DNA: TGTGCCAGCAGTTTTGATAGCGAGTCCTACGAGCAGTACTTC; CDR3: CASSFDSESYEQYF; J: TRBJ2-7; V: TRBV6-1; D: .; size: many
DNA: TGCGCCAGCAGCCAATTGCTTCTGGGAGGGACAGGTGACGAGCAGTACTTC; CDR3: CASSQLLLGGTGDEQYF; J: TRBJ2-7; V: TRBV4-1; D: .; size: .
DNA: TGTGCCAGCAGTTCCCTCGGGACTAGCGTCAATGAGCAGTTCTTC; CDR3: CASSSLGTSVNEQFF; J: TRBJ2-1; V: TRBV27; D: TRBD2; size: .
DNA: TGTGCCATCAGTGAGTTCCCTCCAATGGCGGGAGGCCACTACGAGCAGTACTTC; CDR3: CAISEFPPMAGGHYEQYF; J: TRBJ2-7; V: TRBV10-3; D: TRBD2; size: .
DNA: TGCGCCAGCAGTGGGGGACGGGACGAGACCCAGTACTTC; CDR3: CASSGGRDETQYF; J: TRBJ2-5; V: TRBV10-2; D: .; size: .
DNA: TGTGCCACCAGCAGAGCCCGAGGGGACACCGGGGAGCTGTTTTTT; CDR3: CATSRARGDTGELFF; J: TRBJ2-2; V: TRBV15; D: .; size: .
DNA: TGTGCCAGCAGCTTAATAGGCACAGATACGCAGTATTTT; CDR3: CASSLIGTDTQYF; J: TRBJ2-3; V: TRBV7-6; D: .; size: once